This TCR beta chain came from a study of beta chain features in type 1 diabetes. Expressed TCRB transcripts were sequenced after all isolated RNA was converted to cDNA. TCRdb keeps only in-frame clones here, not all; method: immunoSEQ multiplex PCR. The sample gives roughly 150,000 clones, less than 9.5% of which show up once; 2% to 2.5% is in the top ten. This CDR3 contains 15 residues. CDR1 and CDR2 (germline): SGHVS, FQNEAQ. V shed 4 bases, J shed 2 bases, and the junction held 5 bases outside the gene matches. This sequence was found in a woman under 30 in good health. Sequencing was done on a sample of central memory CD4+ T cells from blood. The genes are TRBV7-8 and TRBJ2-3; 8 bases agree with TRBD1. The CDR3 DNA is TGTGCCAGCAGCTACAGGGGGTCTCTCACAGATACGCAGTATTTT. Translating it yields CASSYRGSLTDTQYF.